The rows below give T cell receptor beta chains drawn from one sample of a study of quantifying T cell responses using KT2 cells. From the UMI-ligation and nested PCR reads, TCRdb called clonotypes with MiXCR, one entry per CDR3 protein. The table shows approximately 43,000 distinct CDR3 sequences, with approximately 15% occurring only once. Sequencing used PBMCs spiked with cells of the T cell clone KT2. These receptors all come from a human donor. CDR3s include the opening cysteine and the closing phenylalanine or tryptophan. The order of the fields is clone size, V gene, D gene, J gene, CDR3 DNA, CDR3 protein. The D gene is left open where the match is weak. Size is omitted from some rows. Given values are once, few, many or a class for expanded clones.

size: many
V: TRBV28
D: -
J: TRBJ2-3
DNA: TGTGCCAGCAGTCAGCGACAGAGCACAGATACGCAGTATTTT
CDR3: CASSQRQSTDTQYF

size: -
V: TRBV12-3/TRBV12-4
D: -
J: TRBJ2-7
DNA: TGTGCCAGCAGTTCTGGCGGAACCTACGAGCAGTACTTC
CDR3: CASSSGGTYEQYF

size: medium-sized
V: TRBV15
D: TRBD1
J: TRBJ2-5
DNA: TGTGCCACCACCCTGGGACAGGGGGAAGAGACCCAGTACTTC
CDR3: CATTLGQGEETQYF

size: few
V: TRBV12-3/TRBV12-4
D: -
J: TRBJ2-2
DNA: TGTGCCAGCAGTATGCGGACAGCTAACACCGGGGAGCTGTTTTTT
CDR3: CASSMRTANTGELFF

size: many
V: TRBV12-3/TRBV12-4
D: TRBD2
J: TRBJ2-3
DNA: TGTGCCAGCAGACGCAGGACTAGCACTTCAGATACGCAGTATTTT
CDR3: CASRRRTSTSDTQYF

size: -
V: TRBV10-3
D: TRBD2
J: TRBJ2-5
DNA: TGTGCCACAGCGGGAGAGGGCGAGGAGACCCAGTACTTC
CDR3: CATAGEGEETQYF

size: once
V: TRBV19
D: -
J: TRBJ1-3
DNA: TGTGCCAGTAGTATGTCGCACTCTGGAAACACCATATATTTT
CDR3: CASSMSHSGNTIYF

size: -
V: TRBV28
D: TRBD1
J: TRBJ2-7
DNA: TGTGCCAGCAGTCCCCGTTACAGGGGCGCGACCTACGAGCAGTACTTC
CDR3: CASSPRYRGATYEQYF

size: few
V: TRBV4-3
D: -
J: TRBJ2-3
DNA: TGCGCCAGCAGCCAAGAGGGTCGAGATACGCAGTATTTT
CDR3: CASSQEGRDTQYF

size: few
V: TRBV20-1
D: TRBD1
J: TRBJ2-7
DNA: TGCAGTGCCAAAGGGGGCGCTTACTACGAGCAGTACTTC
CDR3: CSAKGGAYYEQYF

size: -
V: TRBV9
D: TRBD2
J: TRBJ2-3
DNA: TGTGCCAGCAGCGTAGAACTAGCGGACATAACAGATACGCAGTATTTT
CDR3: CASSVELADITDTQYF

size: -
V: TRBV2
D: -
J: TRBJ2-4
DNA: TGTGCCAGCAGTAGGGAGTTACTAGCCAAAAACATTCAGTACTTC
CDR3: CASSRELLAKNIQYF

size: few
V: TRBV12-3/TRBV12-4
D: -
J: TRBJ2-1
DNA: TGTGCCAGCAGCCCTAGGGCCCCACCCCACAATGAGCAGTTCTTC
CDR3: CASSPRAPPHNEQFF

size: -
V: TRBV20-1
D: -
J: TRBJ2-7
DNA: TGCAGTGCTAGGTATGGGTACGAGCAGTACTTC
CDR3: CSARYGYEQYF

size: -
V: TRBV20-1
D: TRBD1
J: TRBJ1-1
DNA: TGCAGTGCTAGAGACGTACAGGGGATGCACACTGAAGCTTTCTTT
CDR3: CSARDVQGMHTEAFF

size: many
V: TRBV5-1
D: TRBD1
J: TRBJ1-4
DNA: TGCGCCAGCAGCCCCGGGACAGCAGCAACTAATGAAAAACTGTTTTTT
CDR3: CASSPGTAATNEKLFF

size: -
V: TRBV5-5
D: -
J: TRBJ2-7
DNA: TGTGCCAGCAGTCCCGGCGGCGTCGAGCAGTACTTC
CDR3: CASSPGGVEQYF

size: -
V: TRBV29-1
D: -
J: TRBJ1-1
DNA: TGCAGCGTTGACGCCAGGGGGAACACTGAAGCTTTCTTT
CDR3: CSVDARGNTEAFF

size: few
V: TRBV4-2
D: -
J: TRBJ1-6
DNA: TGTGCCAGCAGCCAAGGGACTGGGAGTATTCTCCACTTT
CDR3: CASSQGTGSILHF

size: -
V: TRBV4-2
D: TRBD2
J: TRBJ2-1
DNA: TGTGCCAGCAGCCAAGACCCTCCCGAACTAGCGGGAGGGGGGAAGGACAATGAGCAGTTCTTC
CDR3: CASSQDPPELAGGGKDNEQFF

size: few
V: TRBV19
D: TRBD2
J: TRBJ2-7
DNA: TGTGCCAGTAGTATTAATCTCCTTGCCGGGAGGGCCGAGCAGTACTTC
CDR3: CASSINLLAGRAEQYF

size: few
V: TRBV6-5
D: TRBD1
J: TRBJ2-2
DNA: TGTGCCAGCAGTTACTCCCGCTACAGGGGGCTAGCCGGGGAGCTGTTTTTT
CDR3: CASSYSRYRGLAGELFF

size: many
V: TRBV12-3/TRBV12-4
D: -
J: TRBJ2-3
DNA: TGTGCCAGCAGTTTAGAGGGTTCTAGCACAGATACGCAGTATTTT
CDR3: CASSLEGSSTDTQYF

size: many
V: TRBV6-4
D: -
J: TRBJ2-1
DNA: TGTGCCAGCAGTGAGAAACTAGCAGCATACAATGAGCAGTTCTTC
CDR3: CASSEKLAAYNEQFF

size: -
V: TRBV12-3/TRBV12-4
D: -
J: TRBJ2-2
DNA: TGTGCCAGCAGTGCAGTGTTGTCCGGGGAGCTGTTTTTT
CDR3: CASSAVLSGELFF

size: -
V: TRBV29-1
D: -
J: TRBJ1-2
DNA: TGCAGCGTTGAAGATCTTCGGGGTCAACTTAGGGCTATCTTC
CDR3: CSVEDLRGQLRAIF

size: -
V: TRBV6-1
D: -
J: TRBJ2-3
DNA: TGTGCCAGCAGACAAGGACAGCCCACAGATACGCAGTATTTT
CDR3: CASRQGQPTDTQYF

size: few
V: TRBV2
D: -
J: TRBJ2-7
DNA: TGTGCCAGCAGAGTACAGGGATCCTACGAGCAGTACTTC
CDR3: CASRVQGSYEQYF

size: -
V: TRBV2
D: TRBD2
J: TRBJ2-4
DNA: TGTGCCAGCAGTGAGTGGCGGGGGGGCCAGGAAAACATTCAGTACTTC
CDR3: CASSEWRGGQENIQYF

size: -
V: TRBV6-1
D: -
J: TRBJ1-1
DNA: TGTGCCAGCAGTGAAGTCACACCGTTGGCTTTCTTT
CDR3: CASSEVTPLAFF

size: many
V: TRBV7-2
D: -
J: TRBJ1-6
DNA: TGTGCCAGCAGCTTACCTAATTCACCCCTCCACTTT
CDR3: CASSLPNSPLHF

size: -
V: TRBV2
D: TRBD1
J: TRBJ1-5
DNA: TGTGCCAGCAAGGGGGCTGGGACAGGCAATCAGCCCCAGCATTTT
CDR3: CASKGAGTGNQPQHF

size: few
V: TRBV6-5
D: -
J: TRBJ2-1
DNA: TGTGCCAGCAGCCATCCCCGCTCCTACAATGAGCAGTTCTTC
CDR3: CASSHPRSYNEQFF

size: few
V: TRBV29-1
D: TRBD2
J: TRBJ2-5
DNA: TGCAGCGTTGGGCGGGAGGGCCCGGAGACCCAGTACTTC
CDR3: CSVGREGPETQYF

size: few
V: TRBV18
D: -
J: TRBJ2-5
DNA: TGTGCCAGCTCACCGAACAAGCAAGAGACCCAGTACTTC
CDR3: CASSPNKQETQYF

size: few
V: TRBV7-3
D: -
J: TRBJ1-1
DNA: TGTGCCAGCAGCTTATCCCAAACCACTGAAGCTTTCTTT
CDR3: CASSLSQTTEAFF

size: few
V: TRBV4-2
D: TRBD1
J: TRBJ1-3
DNA: TGTGCCAGCAGCCAAGATTTGGGACAGGGAGGCGGAAACACCATATATTTT
CDR3: CASSQDLGQGGGNTIYF

size: -
V: TRBV20-1
D: -
J: TRBJ1-1
DNA: TGCAGTGCTAGTGTCACGGTGAACACTGAAGCTTTCTTT
CDR3: CSASVTVNTEAFF

size: -
V: TRBV7-6
D: TRBD2
J: TRBJ2-3
DNA: TGTGCCAGCAGCCACAGGCTAGCGGGGGGCACAGATACGCAGTATTTT
CDR3: CASSHRLAGGTDTQYF

size: many
V: TRBV27
D: -
J: TRBJ1-1
DNA: TGTGCCAGCAGTTTCCACAGGGAAGGGACTGAAGCTTTCTTT
CDR3: CASSFHREGTEAFF

size: -
V: TRBV7-3
D: TRBD2
J: TRBJ2-1
DNA: TGTGCCAGCAGCTCACGGACTAGCGGGAGCCCAAATGAGCAGTTCTTC
CDR3: CASSSRTSGSPNEQFF

size: -
V: TRBV6-5
D: -
J: TRBJ1-5
DNA: TGTGCCAGCAGTCAGGGAAGGGGGAATCAGCCCCAGCATTTT
CDR3: CASSQGRGNQPQHF

size: -
V: TRBV12-3/TRBV12-4
D: -
J: TRBJ2-7
DNA: TGTGCCAGCAGTCCGGACGGCACCTACGAGCAGTACTTC
CDR3: CASSPDGTYEQYF

size: few
V: TRBV3-1
D: -
J: TRBJ2-5
DNA: TGTGCCAGCAGCCCCCAACAGGGTTCCCAAGAGACCCAGTACTTC
CDR3: CASSPQQGSQETQYF

size: few
V: TRBV6-6
D: -
J: TRBJ2-5
DNA: TGTGCCAGCAGTCACTGGACATCGCAAGAGACCCAGTACTTC
CDR3: CASSHWTSQETQYF

size: few
V: TRBV12-3/TRBV12-4
D: -
J: TRBJ2-7
DNA: TGTGCCAGCAGTCGTCCCGGGACGTACTACGAGCAGTACTTC
CDR3: CASSRPGTYYEQYF

size: -
V: TRBV19
D: TRBD1
J: TRBJ1-5
DNA: TGTGCCAGTAGTATACTGTCAGGGGGGGTGAATCAGCCCCAGCATTTT
CDR3: CASSILSGGVNQPQHF

size: -
V: TRBV18
D: -
J: TRBJ1-1
DNA: TGTGCCAGCTCACCACCCCTTCAAGGGGGTACTGAAGCTTTCTTT
CDR3: CASSPPLQGGTEAFF

size: -
V: TRBV6-1
D: TRBD1
J: TRBJ1-1
DNA: TGTGCCAGCAGTGAGGGGAGGGACAGGTGGAACACTGAAGCTTTCTTT
CDR3: CASSEGRDRWNTEAFF

size: few
V: TRBV10-3
D: -
J: TRBJ2-5
DNA: TGTGCCATCAGGCCCTTCTCCACAAGCGGGACAATCGGGACCCAGTACTTC
CDR3: CAIRPFSTSGTIGTQYF

size: -
V: TRBV11-2
D: TRBD1
J: TRBJ2-3
DNA: TGTGCCAGCAGCTTCAGGACAGGGGGCTTCCCCCCAGATACGCAGTATTTT
CDR3: CASSFRTGGFPPDTQYF

size: many
V: TRBV6-5
D: -
J: TRBJ1-1
DNA: TGTGCCAGCAGCCCACAGGTTCATGGAGAAGCTTTCTTT
CDR3: CASSPQVHGEAFF

size: few
V: TRBV7-2
D: -
J: TRBJ2-7
DNA: TGTGCCAGCAGCTTTGATGGGGGCAGTACGGACGAGCAGTACTTC
CDR3: CASSFDGGSTDEQYF

size: -
V: TRBV7-3
D: TRBD2
J: TRBJ2-7
DNA: TGTGCCAGCAGCGCTAGCGGGGCTCGGGAGCAGTACTTC
CDR3: CASSASGAREQYF

size: -
V: TRBV30
D: TRBD1
J: TRBJ2-7
DNA: TGTGCCTGGAGGCGAGGGACAGGGTGGGCCTACGAGCAGTACTTC
CDR3: CAWRRGTGWAYEQYF

size: -
V: TRBV6-6
D: -
J: TRBJ1-4
DNA: TGTGCCAGCAGTTACCGCGGGGGTGCGGAAAAACTGTTTTTT
CDR3: CASSYRGGAEKLFF